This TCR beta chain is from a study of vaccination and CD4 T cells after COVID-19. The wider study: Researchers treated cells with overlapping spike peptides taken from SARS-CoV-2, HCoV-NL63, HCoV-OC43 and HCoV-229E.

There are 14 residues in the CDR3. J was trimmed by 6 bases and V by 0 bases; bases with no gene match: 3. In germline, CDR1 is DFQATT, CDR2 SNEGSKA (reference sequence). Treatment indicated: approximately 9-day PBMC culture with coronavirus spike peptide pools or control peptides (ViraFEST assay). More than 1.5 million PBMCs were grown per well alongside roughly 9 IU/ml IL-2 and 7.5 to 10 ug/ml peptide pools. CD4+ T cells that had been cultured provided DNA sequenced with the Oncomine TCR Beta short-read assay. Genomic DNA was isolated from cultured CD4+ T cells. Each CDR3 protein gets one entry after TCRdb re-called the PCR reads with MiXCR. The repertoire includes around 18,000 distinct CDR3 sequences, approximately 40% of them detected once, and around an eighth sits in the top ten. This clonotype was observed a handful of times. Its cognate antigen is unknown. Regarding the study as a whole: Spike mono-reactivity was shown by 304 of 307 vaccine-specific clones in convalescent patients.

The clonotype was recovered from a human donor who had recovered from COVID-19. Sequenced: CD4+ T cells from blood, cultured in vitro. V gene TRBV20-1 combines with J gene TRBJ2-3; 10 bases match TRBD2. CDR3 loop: CSARELAGVDTQYF. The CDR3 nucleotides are TGCAGTGCTAGAGAGCTAGCGGGAGTTGATACGCAGTATTTT.